The next 10 T cell receptor beta chains were all read from a single sample in a study of shared clonotypes between healthy human individuals. TCRdb keeps only in-frame clones here, not all; method: immunoSEQ multiplex PCR. Here the sample spans roughly 500,000 clones, over 75% being singletons. Sequenced material: PBMCs. These receptors all come from a woman between 35 and 50 years old in good health. Some clones in this sample may be carry-over from other donors' samples.

Comment on this clone: This clone may be a read error of a much larger clone one base away. The chain recombines TRBV19 with TRBJ1-1; perhaps TRBD1 as D (5 bases). V lost 3 bases, J lost 3 bases, and 11 bases lay in between. The CDR3 spans 14 residues. CDR1 is LNHDA and CDR2 is SQIVND in the germline V gene (reference sequence). This CDR3 is CASSMQGMDTEAFF. The CDR3 DNA reads as TGTGCCAGTAGTATGCAGGGCATGGACACTGAAGCTTTCTTT.

The chain employs TRBV28 and TRBJ2-7, with TRBD2 identical over 11 bases. The ends lost 5 bases at V and 4 bases at J; junction bases unmatched: 4. The length of the CDR3 is 14 residues. Germline assignment: CDR1 MDHEN and CDR2 SYDVKM. The CDR3 nucleotides read TGTGCCAGCAGTCCGACTAGCGGGAAGTACGAGCAGTACTTC. As protein: CASSPTSGKYEQYF.

The J gene is TRBJ1-2, the V gene TRBV27; TRBD1 agrees at 8 bases. The CDR3 runs to 15 residues. With 1 base clipped from V and 8 bases from J, the junction kept 9 bases outside the gene matches. CDR1 and CDR2 from the germline V gene are MNHEY and SMNVEV (reference sequence). CDR3 region: CASSLLGYRGDGYTF. CDR3 bases: TGTGCCAGCAGTTTATTGGGCTACAGGGGGGACGGCTACACCTTC.

As concerns this clone: Only one base separates this from a far larger clonotype, so it likely reflects a read error. The J gene is TRBJ1-5, the V gene TRBV4-2; D is possibly TRBD2 (7 bases). The J call may be incorrect, as the DNA end agrees better with TRBJ2-3. The CDR3 runs 15 residues. The germline gives CDR1 LGHNA, CDR2 YNFKEQ. CDR3 loop: CASSHNGEGGQPQYF. DNA for the CDR3: TGTGCCAGCAGCCATAACGGGGAGGGTGGACAGCCCCAGTATTTT.

The genes are TRBV7-9 and TRBJ2-2, with 7 bases lining up with TRBD2. The CDR3 is made up of 18 amino acids. Germline V gene sequence: CDR1 SEHNR, CDR2 FQNEAQ (reference sequence). Germline trimming cut 5 bases from V and 4 bases from J; bases unmatched to any gene: 16. The CDR3 nucleotides read TGTGCCAGCAGCCCAGTAGCGGGTTCCTATTCGGGCACCGGGGAGCTGTTTTTT. It yields the protein CASSPVAGSYSGTGELFF.

A note on this clone: Only one base separates this from a far larger clonotype, so it likely reflects a read error. This same CDR3 is encoded by further DNA sequences in the sample. The chain recombines TRBV6-6 with TRBJ1-5; D is unclear. Germline lookup yields CDR1 MNHNY and CDR2 SVGAGI (reference sequence). This CDR3 spans 15 amino acids. Here the CDR3 reads CASSYWGSSTQPQHF. The CDR3 DNA sequence: TGTGCCAGCAGTTACTGGGGTTCGAGTACCCAGCCCCAACATTTT.

The chain uses TRBV7-8 and TRBJ1-5; TRBD1 aligns across 9 bases. With V trimmed by 5 bases and J by 5 bases, 22 bases remained unmatched. The CDR3 is 20 residues long. Germline CDR1 is SGHVS and CDR2 is FQNEAQ. The CDR3, as DNA: TGTGCCAGCAGCCACCTGCTACAGGGGGCACGACTTCCTCGCGATCAGCCCCAGCATTTT. Translated, it gives CASSHLLQGARLPRDQPQHF.

This clone occurred a few times. The J gene is TRBJ2-7, the V gene TRBV28, with 8 nucleotides matching TRBD2. There are 15 residues in the CDR3. Germline V lookup: CDR1 MDHEN, CDR2 SYDVKM. The V and J ends lost 5 bases and 3 bases, in that order; junction bases with no gene match: 9. This chain's CDR3 is CASSVQAGVGYEQYF. CDR3 bases: TGTGCCAGCAGTGTCCAAGCGGGAGTGGGCTACGAGCAGTACTTC.

This clone was seen a few times. The chain links TRBV27 to TRBJ2-7; perhaps D is TRBD1 or TRBD2 (6 bases each). Germline V lookup: CDR1 MNHEY, CDR2 SMNVEV (reference sequence). Trimming cost V 3 bases and J 6 bases, with 12 bases left between them. This CDR3 contains 13 residues. This CDR3 is CASSFPGAGEQYF. CDR3 coding DNA: TGTGCCAGCAGTTTCCCGGGGGCGGGCGAGCAGTACTTC.

J is TRBJ1-2 and V is TRBV2, with 9 bases lining up with TRBD1. V gave up 3 bases and J gave up 5 bases; unmatched junction bases: 7. This CDR3 region has 15 residues. Germline loops: CDR1 SNHLY, CDR2 FYNNEI. CDR3 loop: CASSESRGTGYGYTF. CDR3 in DNA: TGTGCCAGCAGTGAGTCGCGTGGGACAGGGTATGGCTACACCTTC.